This TCR beta chain was profiled in a study of blood T cell repertoires in COVID-19. As for the study in general: Samples representing acute and convalescent COVID-19 were sourced from the United States, Italy and Spain. PBMCs, B-cell-depleted T cells, or T cells provided the cDNA or gDNA that made up the material.

This clone came up a few times. The CDR3 has 14 amino acids. The V gene end was trimmed by 1 base and the J gene end by 4 bases; junction bases not matched to a gene: 0. Looked up from germline, CDR1 is LGHNA and CDR2 is YNFKEQ. Authors' methods: Nucleated cell number was recorded as an estimate derived from reference gene primer amplification. TCRdb's copy holds only in-frame clones and misses some; the assay was immunoSEQ multiplex PCR. V and J calls plus clone size are reproduced from that table; the DNA served to infer D and trimming. The sample has about 170,000 clones, 80% to 90% seen once. The chain uses TRBV4-2 and TRBJ2-3; 9 positions agree with TRBD2. Input material: peripheral blood. The source of this sequence is a woman over 75 with acute or convalescent COVID-19. Here the CDR3 reads CASSQVAGADTQYF. The CDR3 DNA reads as TGTGCCAGCAGCCAAGTAGCGGGGGCAGATACGCAGTATTTT.